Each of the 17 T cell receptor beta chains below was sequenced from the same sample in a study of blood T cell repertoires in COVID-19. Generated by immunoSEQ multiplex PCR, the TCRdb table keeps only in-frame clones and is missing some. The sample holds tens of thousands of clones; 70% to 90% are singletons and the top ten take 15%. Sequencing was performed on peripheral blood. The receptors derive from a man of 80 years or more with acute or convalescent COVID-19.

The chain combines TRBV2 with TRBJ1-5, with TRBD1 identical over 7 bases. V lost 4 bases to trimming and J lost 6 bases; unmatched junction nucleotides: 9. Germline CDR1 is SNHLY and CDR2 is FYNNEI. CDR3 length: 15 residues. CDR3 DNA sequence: TGTGCCAGCAGTGTGGAGGGGGCGGGGGGTCAGCCCCAGCATTTT. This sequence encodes CASSVEGAGGQPQHF.

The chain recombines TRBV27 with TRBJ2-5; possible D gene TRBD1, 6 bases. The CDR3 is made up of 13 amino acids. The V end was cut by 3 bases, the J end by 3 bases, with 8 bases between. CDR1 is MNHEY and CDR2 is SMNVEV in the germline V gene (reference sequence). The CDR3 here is CASSLSGEETQYF. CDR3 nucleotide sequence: TGTGCCAGCAGTTTGTCAGGGGAAGAGACCCAGTACTTC.

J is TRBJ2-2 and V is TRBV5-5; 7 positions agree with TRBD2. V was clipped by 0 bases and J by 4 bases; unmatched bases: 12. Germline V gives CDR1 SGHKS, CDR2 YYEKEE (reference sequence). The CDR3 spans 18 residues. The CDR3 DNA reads TGTGCCAGCAGCTTGGCTGGTTCGGGGGGTGTTGCCACCGGGGAGCTGTTTTTT. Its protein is CASSLAGSGGVATGELFF.

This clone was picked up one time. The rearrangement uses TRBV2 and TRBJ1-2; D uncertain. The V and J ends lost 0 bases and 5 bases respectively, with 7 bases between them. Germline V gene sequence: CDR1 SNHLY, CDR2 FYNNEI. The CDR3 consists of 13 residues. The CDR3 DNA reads TGTGCCAGCAGTGAAGCAGGGAGGTATGGCTACACCTTC. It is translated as CASSEAGRYGYTF.

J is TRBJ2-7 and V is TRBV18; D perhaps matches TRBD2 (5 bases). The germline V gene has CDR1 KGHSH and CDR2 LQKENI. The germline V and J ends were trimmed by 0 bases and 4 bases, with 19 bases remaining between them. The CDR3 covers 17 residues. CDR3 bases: TGTGCCAGCTCACCACCAGCTCGGGGTTCCTTAGCTTACGAGCAGTACTTC. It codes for CASSPPARGSLAYEQYF.

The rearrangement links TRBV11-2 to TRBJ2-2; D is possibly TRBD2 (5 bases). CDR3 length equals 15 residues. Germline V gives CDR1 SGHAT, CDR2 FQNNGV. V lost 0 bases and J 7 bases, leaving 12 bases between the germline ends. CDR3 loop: CASSLEVGVGGELFF. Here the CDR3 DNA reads TGTGCCAGCAGCTTAGAGGTCGGGGTCGGCGGGGAGCTGTTTTTT.

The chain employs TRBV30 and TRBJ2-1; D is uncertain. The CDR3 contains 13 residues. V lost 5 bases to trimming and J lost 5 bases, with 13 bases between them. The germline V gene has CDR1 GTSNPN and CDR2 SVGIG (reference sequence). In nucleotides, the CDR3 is TGTGCCTGGTCGGTTTCGGTTGACAATGAGCAGTTCTTC. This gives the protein CAWSVSVDNEQFF. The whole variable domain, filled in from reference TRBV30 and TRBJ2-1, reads SQTIHQWPATLVQPVGSPLSLECTVEGTSNPNLYWYRQAAGRGLQLLFYSVGIGQISSEVPQNLSASRPQDRQFILSSKKLLLSDSGFYLCAWSVSVDNEQFFGPGTRLTVL.

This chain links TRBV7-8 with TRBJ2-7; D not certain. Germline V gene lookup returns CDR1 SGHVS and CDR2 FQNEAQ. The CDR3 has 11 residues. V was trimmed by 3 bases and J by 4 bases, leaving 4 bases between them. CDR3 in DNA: TGTGCCAGCAGCTTTGAGTACGAGCAGTACTTC. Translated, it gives CASSFEYEQYF.

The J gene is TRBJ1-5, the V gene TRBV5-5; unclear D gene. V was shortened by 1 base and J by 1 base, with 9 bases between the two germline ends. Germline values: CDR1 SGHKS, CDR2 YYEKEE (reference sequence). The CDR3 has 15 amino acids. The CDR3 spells CASSLMVQSNQPQHF. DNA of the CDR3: TGTGCCAGCAGCTTGATGGTACAAAGCAATCAGCCCCAGCATTTT.

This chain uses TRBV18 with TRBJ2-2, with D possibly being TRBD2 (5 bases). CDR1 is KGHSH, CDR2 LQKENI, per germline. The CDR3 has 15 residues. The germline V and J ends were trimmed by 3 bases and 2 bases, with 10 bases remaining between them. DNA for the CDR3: TGTGCCAGCTCACCTGTCGGGGAAAACACCGGGGAGCTGTTTTTT. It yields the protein CASSPVGENTGELFF.

This CDR3 reads CASIPDRGLSPLHF. The CDR3 nucleotides are TGTGCCAGCATCCCGGACAGGGGGCTTTCACCCCTCCACTTT. The rearrangement uses TRBV6-5 and TRBJ1-6, with TRBD1 identical over 11 bases. The CDR3 is 14 residues long. Germline CDR1 and CDR2: MNHEY and SVGAGI. V was pared by 7 bases and J by 9 bases, with 5 bases of the junction left unmatched.

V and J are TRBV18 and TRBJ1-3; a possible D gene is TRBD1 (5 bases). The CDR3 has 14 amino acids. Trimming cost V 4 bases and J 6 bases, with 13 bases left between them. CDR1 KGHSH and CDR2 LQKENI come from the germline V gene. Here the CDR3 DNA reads TGTGCCAGCTCACAAGGACAAAGTGTAAACACCATATATTTT. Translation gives CASSQGQSVNTIYF.

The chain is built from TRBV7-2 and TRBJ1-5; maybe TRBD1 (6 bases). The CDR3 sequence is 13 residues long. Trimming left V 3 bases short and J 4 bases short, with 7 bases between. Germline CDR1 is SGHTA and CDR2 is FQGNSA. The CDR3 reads CASSFQGNQPQHF. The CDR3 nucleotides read TGTGCCAGCAGCTTTCAGGGGAATCAGCCCCAGCATTTT.

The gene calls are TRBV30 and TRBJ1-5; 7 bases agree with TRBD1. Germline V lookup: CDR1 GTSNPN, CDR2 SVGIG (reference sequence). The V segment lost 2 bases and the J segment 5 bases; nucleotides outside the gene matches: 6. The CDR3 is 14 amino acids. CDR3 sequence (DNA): TGTGCCTGGAGTTTGGGGCAGGGGGATCAGCCCCAGCATTTT. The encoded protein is CAWSLGQGDQPQHF.

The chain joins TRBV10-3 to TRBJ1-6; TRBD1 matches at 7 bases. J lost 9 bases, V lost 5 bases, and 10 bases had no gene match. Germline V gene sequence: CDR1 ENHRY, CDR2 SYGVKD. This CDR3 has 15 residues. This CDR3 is CAISNSGTVGSPLHF. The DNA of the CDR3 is TGTGCCATCAGTAACTCCGGGACAGTAGGTTCACCCCTCCACTTT.

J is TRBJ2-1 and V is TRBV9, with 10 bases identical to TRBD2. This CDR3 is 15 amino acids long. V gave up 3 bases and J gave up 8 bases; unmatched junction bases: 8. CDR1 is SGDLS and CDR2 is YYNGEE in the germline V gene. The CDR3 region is CASSESGGASYEQFF. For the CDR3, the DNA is TGTGCCAGCAGCGAAAGCGGGGGGGCCTCCTATGAGCAGTTCTTC.

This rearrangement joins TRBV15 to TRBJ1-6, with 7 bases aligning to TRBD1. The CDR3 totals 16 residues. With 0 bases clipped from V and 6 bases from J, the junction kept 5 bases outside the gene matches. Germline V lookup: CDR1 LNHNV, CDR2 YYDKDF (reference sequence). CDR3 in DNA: TGTGCCACCAGCAGAGACGGGACAGCTGTTAATTCACCCCTCCACTTT. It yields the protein CATSRDGTAVNSPLHF.